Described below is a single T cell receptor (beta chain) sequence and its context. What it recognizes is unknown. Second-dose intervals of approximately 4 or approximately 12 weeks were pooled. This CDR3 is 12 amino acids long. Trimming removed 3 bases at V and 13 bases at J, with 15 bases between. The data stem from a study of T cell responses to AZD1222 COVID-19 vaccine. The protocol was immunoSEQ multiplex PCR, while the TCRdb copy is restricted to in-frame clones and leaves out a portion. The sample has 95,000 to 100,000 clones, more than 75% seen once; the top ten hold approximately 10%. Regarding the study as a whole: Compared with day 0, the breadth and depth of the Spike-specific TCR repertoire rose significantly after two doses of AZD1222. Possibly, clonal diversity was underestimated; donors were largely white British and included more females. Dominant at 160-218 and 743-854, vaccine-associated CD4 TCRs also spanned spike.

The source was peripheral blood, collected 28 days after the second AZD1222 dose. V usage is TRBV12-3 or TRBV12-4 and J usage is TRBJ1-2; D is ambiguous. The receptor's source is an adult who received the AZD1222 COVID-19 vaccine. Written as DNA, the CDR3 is TGTGCCAGCAGTTTCCCCGGGCAGGTAGTCACCTTC. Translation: CASSFPGQVVTF.